This T cell receptor (beta chain) was recovered during a study of OX40 agonist ivuxolimab in advanced cancers. General study results and limits: There was clonal expansion of CD4+ and CD8+ blood T cells by week 6 at 0.1 to 3.0 mg/kg. Relative to CD4+ cells, CD8+ T cells on average had more expanded clones.

Produced via immunoSEQ multiplex PCR; TCRdb's table is partial and in-frame only. Of some 59,000 clones in the sample, approximately 87% are singletons; the top ten hold 4.8%. Concerning this clone itself: No antigen is known for it.

Germline loops: CDR1 KGHSH, CDR2 LQKENI. The CDR3 is 14 residues long. V dropped 0 bases and J dropped 1 base, with 5 bases sitting between them. The clonotype was recovered from an adult with an advanced solid tumor such as melanoma, head and neck, liver or kidney cancer. The sample in question was CD4+ or CD8+ T cells sorted from blood, obtained in a trial of the OX40 agonist ivuxolimab. The gene calls are TRBV18 and TRBJ2-3; D uncertain. The CDR3 DNA is TGTGCCAGCTCACCACCAGACGGCACAGATACGCAGTATTTT. This codes for CASSPPDGTDTQYF. The full variable domain, in which reference TRBV18 and TRBJ2-3 provide the parts outside the CDR3, is NAGVMQNPRHLVRRRGQEARLRCSPMKGHSHVYWYRQLPEEGLKFMVYLQKENIIDESGMPKERFSAEFPKEGPSILRIQQVVRGDSAAYFCASSPPDGTDTQYFGPGTRLTVL.